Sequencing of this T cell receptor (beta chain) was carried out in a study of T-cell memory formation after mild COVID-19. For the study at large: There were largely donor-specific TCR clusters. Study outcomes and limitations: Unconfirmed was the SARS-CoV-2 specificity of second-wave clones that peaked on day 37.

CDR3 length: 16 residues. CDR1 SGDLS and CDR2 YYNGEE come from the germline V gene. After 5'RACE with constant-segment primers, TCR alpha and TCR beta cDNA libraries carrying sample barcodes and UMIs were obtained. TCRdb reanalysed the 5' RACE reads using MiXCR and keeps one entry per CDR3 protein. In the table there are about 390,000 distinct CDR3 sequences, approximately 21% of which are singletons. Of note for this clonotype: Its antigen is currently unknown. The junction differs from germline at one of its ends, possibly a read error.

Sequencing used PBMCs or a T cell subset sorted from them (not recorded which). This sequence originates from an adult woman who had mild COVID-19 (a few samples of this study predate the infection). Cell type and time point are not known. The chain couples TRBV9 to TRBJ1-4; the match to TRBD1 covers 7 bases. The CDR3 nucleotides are TGTGCCAGAAGCGTAGGAAGACAGGGAATGTATGAAAAACTGTTTTTT. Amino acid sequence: CARSVGRQGMYEKLFF.